The sequence of this T cell receptor beta chain was determined in a study of tumor-infiltrating lymphocytes in primary liver carcinoma. Across the whole study: The five patients, who were men and women, ranged in age from 30 to 69 years. Roughly 3.65 to 8 million productive TCRbeta reads were obtained per sample, with similar numbers across tissue types.

CDR1 is MNHEY and CDR2 is SVGEGT in the germline V gene. The CDR3 loop spans 19 amino acids. From 450 to 550 ng total RNA, TCR beta cDNA was generated with a primer in the constant region. What produced the TCR beta libraries was three nested multiplex PCR rounds using slightly modified ARM-PCR. The first two PCR rounds used TRBV1-TRBV30 forward primers with a C-beta reverse primer, about 10 cycles each. TCRdb reanalysed the multiplex PCR reads using MiXCR and keeps one entry per CDR3 protein. Of about 100,000 distinct CDR3 sequences in the sample, around 63% were seen once. From roughly 21-30 mg of unsorted bulk tissue, DNA and RNA were co-extracted together. There were only treatment-naive patients, all with chronic HBV infection. In every tumor sample, viable tumor cells made up over 75%. The count of this clonotype is one. An end of the junction differs from the germline gene, which may be a read error.

The sample comprised liver tumor tissue from sampling region 5. Subset given: tumor region T5, tumor centre. The rearrangement uses TRBV6-2 or TRBV6-3 and TRBJ2-7; 9 bases are a match to TRBD1. This TCR was sampled from a woman aged 55-69 years with primary liver carcinoma and hepatitis B virus infection. This CDR3 is CASARQIKLNRGRRYDQYF. In nucleotides, the CDR3 is TGTGCCAGCGCACGCCAAATTAAGCTAAACAGGGGGCGCCGATACGATCAGTACTTC.